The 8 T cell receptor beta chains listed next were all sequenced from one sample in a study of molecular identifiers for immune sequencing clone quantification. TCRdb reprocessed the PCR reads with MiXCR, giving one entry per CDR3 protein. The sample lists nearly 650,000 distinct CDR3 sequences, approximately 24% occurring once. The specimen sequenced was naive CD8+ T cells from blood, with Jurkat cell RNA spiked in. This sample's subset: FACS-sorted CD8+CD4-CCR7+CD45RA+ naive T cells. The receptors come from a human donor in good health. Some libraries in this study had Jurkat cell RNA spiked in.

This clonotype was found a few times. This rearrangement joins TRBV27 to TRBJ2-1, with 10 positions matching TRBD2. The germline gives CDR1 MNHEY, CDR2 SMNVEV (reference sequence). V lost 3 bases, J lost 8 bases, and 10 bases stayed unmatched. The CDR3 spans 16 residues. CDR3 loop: CASSLWTSGRLDEQFF. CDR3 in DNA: TGTGCCAGCAGTTTGTGGACTAGCGGCCGTTTAGATGAGCAGTTCTTC.

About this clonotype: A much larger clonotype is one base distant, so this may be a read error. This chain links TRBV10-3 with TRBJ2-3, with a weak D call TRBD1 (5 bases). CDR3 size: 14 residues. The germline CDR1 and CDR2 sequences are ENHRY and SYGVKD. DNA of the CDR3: TGTGCCATCAGTGATATGGACAACACAGATGCGCAGTATTTT. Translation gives CAISDMDNTDAQYF.

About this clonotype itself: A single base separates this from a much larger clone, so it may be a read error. The CDR3 sequence is CARSQARQGAYEQYF. The DNA of the CDR3 is TGCGCCCGCAGCCAAGCAAGGCAGGGGGCCTACGAGCAGTACTTC. The chain links TRBV4-3 to TRBJ2-7, with 7 bases matching TRBD1. The CDR3 length is 15 residues. CDR1 and CDR2 (germline): LGHNA, YSLEER.

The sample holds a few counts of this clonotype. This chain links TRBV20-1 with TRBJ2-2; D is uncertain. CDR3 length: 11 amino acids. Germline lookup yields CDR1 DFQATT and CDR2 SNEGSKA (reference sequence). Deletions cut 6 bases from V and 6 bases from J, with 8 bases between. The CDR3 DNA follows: TGCAGTGCCGGCCGAGCCGGGGAGCTGTTTTTT. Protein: CSAGRAGELFF.

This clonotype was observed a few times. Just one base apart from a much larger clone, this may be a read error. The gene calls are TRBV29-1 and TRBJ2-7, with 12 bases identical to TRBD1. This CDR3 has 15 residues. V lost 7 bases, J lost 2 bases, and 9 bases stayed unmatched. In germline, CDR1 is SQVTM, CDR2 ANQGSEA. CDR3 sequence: CSAEKGQGAAYEQYF. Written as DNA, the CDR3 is TGCAGCGCCGAAAAGGGACAGGGGGCGGCCTACGAGCAGTACTTC.

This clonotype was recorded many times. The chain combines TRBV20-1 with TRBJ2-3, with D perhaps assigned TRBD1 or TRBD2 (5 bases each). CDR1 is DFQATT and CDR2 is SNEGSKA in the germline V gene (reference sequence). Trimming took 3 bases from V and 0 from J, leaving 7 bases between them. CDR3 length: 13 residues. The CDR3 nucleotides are TGCAGTGCTAGCCGGGGCAGCACAGATACGCAGTATTTT. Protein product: CSASRGSTDTQYF.

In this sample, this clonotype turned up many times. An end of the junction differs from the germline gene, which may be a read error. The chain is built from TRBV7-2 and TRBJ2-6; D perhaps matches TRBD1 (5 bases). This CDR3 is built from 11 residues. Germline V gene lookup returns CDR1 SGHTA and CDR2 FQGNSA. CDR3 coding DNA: TGTGCCAGCAGCTTACCAGGGCGGTTGGGCTTC. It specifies CASSLPGRLGF.

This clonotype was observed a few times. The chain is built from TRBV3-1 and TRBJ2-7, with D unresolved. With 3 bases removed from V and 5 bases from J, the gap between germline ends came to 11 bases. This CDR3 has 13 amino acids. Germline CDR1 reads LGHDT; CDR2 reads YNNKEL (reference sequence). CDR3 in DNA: TGTGCCAGCAGCCATGGGATGGTGAACGAGCAGTACTTC. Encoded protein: CASSHGMVNEQYF.